The rows below give T cell receptor beta chains drawn from one sample of a study of response to subunit inactivated influenza vaccine. TCRdb processed the RT-PCR reads anew with MiXCR; each CDR3 protein has one entry. Counted here are more than 150,000 distinct CDR3 sequences, around 8.8% occurring once; the ten biggest clones make up under 13%. This specimen consisted of non-naive T cells sorted from PBMCs, obtained on the day of vaccination. These receptor sequences come from a man between 45 and 60 years old who received an inactivated influenza vaccine. Both conserved end residues are trimmed from each CDR3.

>TRBV2|TRBJ1-4
ASSDLWTVGDPTNEKLF
>TRBV7-2|TRBJ2-7
ASSFSAQGSYEQY
>TRBV20-1|TRBJ2-1
SASWRQGDIGQF
>TRBV7-6|TRBJ1-5
ASSLGPSYQPQH
>TRBV12-3/TRBV12-4|TRBJ2-2
ASSLILAGGELF
>TRBV7-9|TRBJ2-3
ASSLAGPSTDTQY
>TRBV27|TRBJ1-5
ASSSAGMTSNQPQH
>TRBV6-2/TRBV6-3|TRBJ1-6
ASIQRTGFGSPLH
>TRBV3-1|TRBJ2-7
ASSQDDRHEQY
>TRBV11-1|TRBJ2-1
ASTQTGSRGYNEQF
>TRBV24-1|TRBJ2-2
ATSDWGQGGTGELF
>TRBV4-3|TRBJ2-1
ASSQDAGLAGEQF
>TRBV4-3|TRBJ1-6
ASSQGWTGPYSPLH
>TRBV7-2|TRBJ2-7
ASSPSPYEQY
>TRBV12-3/TRBV12-4|TRBJ2-5
ASSLRGGQGVGTQY
>TRBV12-3/TRBV12-4|TRBJ2-3
ASSINRADTQY
>TRBV5-6|TRBJ1-2
ASSELGQPAYYGYT
>TRBV14|TRBJ1-4
ASSQGPEKLF
>TRBV5-6|TRBJ1-2
ASSPGGQGHYGYT
>TRBV7-2|TRBJ2-2
ASSLSGSTNTGELF